This entry is about one T cell receptor beta chain. Per germline, CDR1 SGDLS and CDR2 YYNGEE. Trimming removed 4 bases at V and 3 bases at J, with 13 bases between. CDR3 length equals 15 residues. The sample is drawn from a study of long-term antiretroviral therapy in people with HIV. Version v3.0 of the immunoSEQ assay was performed at survey level. Profiled with immunoSEQ multiplex PCR; TCRdb holds only in-frame clones, not every one. Of about 12,000 clones listed, about 87% are singletons. This chain links TRBV9 with TRBJ2-2; TRBD1 or TRBD2 may be the D gene (6 bases each). This TCR came from a middle-aged woman with HIV. The sequencing here drew on unsorted PBMCs, taken 2.1 years after starting antiretroviral therapy. The CDR3 is CASSQSGGHTGELFF. The CDR3 coding sequence is TGTGCCAGCAGCCAAAGTGGGGGGCACACCGGGGAGCTGTTTTTT.